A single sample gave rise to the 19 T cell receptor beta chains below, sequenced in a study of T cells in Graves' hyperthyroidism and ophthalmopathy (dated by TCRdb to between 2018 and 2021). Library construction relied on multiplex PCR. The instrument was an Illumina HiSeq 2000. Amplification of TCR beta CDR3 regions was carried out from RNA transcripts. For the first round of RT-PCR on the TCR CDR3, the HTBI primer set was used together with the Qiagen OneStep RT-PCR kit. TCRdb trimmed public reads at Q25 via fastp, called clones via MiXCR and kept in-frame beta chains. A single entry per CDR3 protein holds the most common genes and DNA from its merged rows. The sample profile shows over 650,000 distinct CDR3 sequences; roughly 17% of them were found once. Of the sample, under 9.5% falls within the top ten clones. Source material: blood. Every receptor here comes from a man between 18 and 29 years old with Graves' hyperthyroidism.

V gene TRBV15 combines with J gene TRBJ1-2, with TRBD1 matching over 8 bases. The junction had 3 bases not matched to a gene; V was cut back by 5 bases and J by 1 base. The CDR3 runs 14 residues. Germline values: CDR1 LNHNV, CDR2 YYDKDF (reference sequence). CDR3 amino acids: CATSGDRSNYGYTF. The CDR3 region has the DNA TGTGCCACCAGCGGGGACAGGAGTAACTATGGCTACACCTTC.

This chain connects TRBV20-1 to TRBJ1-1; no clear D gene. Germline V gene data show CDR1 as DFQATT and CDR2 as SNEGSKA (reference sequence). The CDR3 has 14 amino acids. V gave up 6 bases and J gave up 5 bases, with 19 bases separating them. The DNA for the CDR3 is TGCAGTGCCACGCCCCGGGTTACGGGTACTGAAGCTTTCTTT. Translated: CSATPRVTGTEAFF.

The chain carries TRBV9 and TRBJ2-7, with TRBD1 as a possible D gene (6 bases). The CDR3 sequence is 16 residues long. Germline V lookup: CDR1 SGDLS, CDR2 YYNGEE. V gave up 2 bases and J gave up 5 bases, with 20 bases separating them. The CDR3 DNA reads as TGTGCCAGCAGCGTCATCCGGGACATTATTTTCGACGAGCAGTACTTC. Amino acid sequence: CASSVIRDIIFDEQYF.

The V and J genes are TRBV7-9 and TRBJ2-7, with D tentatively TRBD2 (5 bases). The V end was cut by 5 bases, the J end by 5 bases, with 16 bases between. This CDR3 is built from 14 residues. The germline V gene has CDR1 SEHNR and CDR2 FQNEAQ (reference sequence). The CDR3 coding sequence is TGTGCCAGCAGCCTGGGGTTGGGAGTAGACGAGCAGTACTTC. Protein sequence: CASSLGLGVDEQYF.

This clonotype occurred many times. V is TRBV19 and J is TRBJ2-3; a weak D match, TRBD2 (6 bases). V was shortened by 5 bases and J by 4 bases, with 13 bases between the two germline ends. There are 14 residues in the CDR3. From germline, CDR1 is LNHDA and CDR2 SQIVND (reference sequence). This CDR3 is CASSLGLTPDTQYF. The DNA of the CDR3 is TGTGCCAGTAGTTTGGGACTGACGCCAGATACGCAGTATTTT.

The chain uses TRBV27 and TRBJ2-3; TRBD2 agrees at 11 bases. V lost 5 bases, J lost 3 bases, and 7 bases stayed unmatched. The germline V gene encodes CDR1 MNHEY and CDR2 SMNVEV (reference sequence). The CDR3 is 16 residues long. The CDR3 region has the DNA TGTGCCAGCAGTCCAATAGCGGGAGGGCTAACAGATACGCAGTATTTT. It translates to CASSPIAGGLTDTQYF.

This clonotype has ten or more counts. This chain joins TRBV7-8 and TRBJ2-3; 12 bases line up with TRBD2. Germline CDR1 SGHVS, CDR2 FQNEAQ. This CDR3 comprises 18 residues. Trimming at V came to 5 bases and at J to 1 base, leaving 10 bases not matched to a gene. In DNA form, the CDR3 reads TGTGCCAGCAGCGCCAGACTAGCGGGAGAAGGTGGCACAGATACGCAGTATTTT. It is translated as CASSARLAGEGGTDTQYF. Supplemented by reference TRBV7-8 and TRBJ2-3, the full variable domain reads GAGVSQSPRYKVAKRGQDVALRCDPISGHVSLFWYQQALGQGPEFLTYFQNEAQLDKSGLPSDRFFAERPEGSVSTLKIQRTQQEDSAVYLCASSARLAGEGGTDTQYFGPGTRLTVL.

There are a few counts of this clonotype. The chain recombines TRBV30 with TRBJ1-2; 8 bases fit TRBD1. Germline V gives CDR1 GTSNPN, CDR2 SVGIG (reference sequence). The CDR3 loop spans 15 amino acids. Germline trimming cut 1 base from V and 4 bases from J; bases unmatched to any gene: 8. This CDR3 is CAWSDTGGVIYGYTF. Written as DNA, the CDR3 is TGTGCCTGGAGTGATACAGGGGGGGTCATCTATGGCTACACCTTC.

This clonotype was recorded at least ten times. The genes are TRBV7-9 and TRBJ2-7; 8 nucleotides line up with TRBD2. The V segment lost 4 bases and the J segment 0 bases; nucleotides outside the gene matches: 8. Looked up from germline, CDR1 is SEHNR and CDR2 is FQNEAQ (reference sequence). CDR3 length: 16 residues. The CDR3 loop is CASSSPAGAPSYEQYF. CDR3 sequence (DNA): TGTGCCAGCAGCTCTCCAGCGGGAGCCCCCTCCTACGAGCAGTACTTC.

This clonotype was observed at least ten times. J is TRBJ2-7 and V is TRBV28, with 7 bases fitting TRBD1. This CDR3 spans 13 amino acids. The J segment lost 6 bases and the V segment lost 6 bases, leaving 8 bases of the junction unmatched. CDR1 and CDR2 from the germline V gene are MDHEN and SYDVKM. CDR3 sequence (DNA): TGTGCCAGCAGCCGGGACAGCTTCGGCGAGCAGTACTTC. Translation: CASSRDSFGEQYF.

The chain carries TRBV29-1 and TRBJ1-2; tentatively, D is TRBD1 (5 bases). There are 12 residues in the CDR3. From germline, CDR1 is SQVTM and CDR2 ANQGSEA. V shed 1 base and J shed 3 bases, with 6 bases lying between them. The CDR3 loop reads CSVEGGDYGYTF. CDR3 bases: TGCAGCGTTGAAGGGGGCGACTATGGCTACACCTTC.

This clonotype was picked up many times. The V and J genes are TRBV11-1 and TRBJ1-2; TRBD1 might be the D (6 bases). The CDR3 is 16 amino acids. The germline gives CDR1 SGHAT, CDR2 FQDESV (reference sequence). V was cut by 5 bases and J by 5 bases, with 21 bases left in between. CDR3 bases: TGTGCCAGCAGCCCAAAGGCGGCAGGGGAACGGTATGGCTACACCTTC. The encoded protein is CASSPKAAGERYGYTF.

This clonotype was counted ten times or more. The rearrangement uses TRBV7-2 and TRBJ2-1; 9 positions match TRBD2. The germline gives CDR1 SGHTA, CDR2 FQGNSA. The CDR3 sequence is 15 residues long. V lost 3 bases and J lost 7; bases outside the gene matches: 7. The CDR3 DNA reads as TGTGCCAGCAGCTTTATAGCGGGAGCTGAAAATGAGCAGTTCTTC. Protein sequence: CASSFIAGAENEQFF. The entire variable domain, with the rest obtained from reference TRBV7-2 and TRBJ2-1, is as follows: GAGVSQSPSNKVTEKGKDVELRCDPISGHTALYWYRQSLGQGLEFLIYFQGNSAPDKSGLPSDRFSAERTGGSVSTLTIQRTQQEDSAVYLCASSFIAGAENEQFFGPGTRLTVL.

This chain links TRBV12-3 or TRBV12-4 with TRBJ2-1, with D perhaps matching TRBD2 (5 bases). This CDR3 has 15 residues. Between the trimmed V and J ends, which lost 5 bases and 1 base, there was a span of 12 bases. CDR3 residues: CASSQQLGSYNEQFF. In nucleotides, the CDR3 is TGTGCCAGCAGTCAACAACTAGGATCCTACAATGAGCAGTTCTTC.

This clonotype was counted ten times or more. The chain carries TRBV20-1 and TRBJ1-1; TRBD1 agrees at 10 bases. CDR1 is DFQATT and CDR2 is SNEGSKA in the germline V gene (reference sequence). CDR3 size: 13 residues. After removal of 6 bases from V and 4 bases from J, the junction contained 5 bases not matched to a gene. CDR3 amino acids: CSATGQGVTEAFF. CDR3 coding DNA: TGCAGTGCCACCGGACAGGGGGTCACTGAAGCTTTCTTT.

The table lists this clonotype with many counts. The CDR3 sequence: CASSLYREEQFF. DNA for the CDR3: TGTGCCAGCAGCCTCTACCGTGAAGAGCAGTTCTTC. The chain joins TRBV13 to TRBJ2-1; D is uncertain. The CDR3 totals 12 residues. Germline values: CDR1 PRHDT, CDR2 FYEKMQ (reference sequence). Trimming left V 5 bases short and J 10 bases short, with 12 bases between.

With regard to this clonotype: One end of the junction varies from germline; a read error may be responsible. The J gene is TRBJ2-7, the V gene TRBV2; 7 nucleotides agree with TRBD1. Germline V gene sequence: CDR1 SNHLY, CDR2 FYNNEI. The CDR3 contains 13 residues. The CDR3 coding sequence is TGTGCCGGCAGCTGGCAGGGGGCCTACGAGCAGTACTTC. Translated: CAGSWQGAYEQYF. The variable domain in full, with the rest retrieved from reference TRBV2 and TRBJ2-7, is EPEVTQTPSHQVTQMGQEVILRCVPISNHLYFYWYRQILGQKVEFLVSFYNNEISEKSEIFDDQFSVERPDGSNFTLKIRSTKLEDSAMYFCAGSWQGAYEQYFGPGTRLTVT.

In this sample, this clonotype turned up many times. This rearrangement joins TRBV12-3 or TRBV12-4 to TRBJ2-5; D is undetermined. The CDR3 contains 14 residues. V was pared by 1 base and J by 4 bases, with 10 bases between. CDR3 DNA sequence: TGTGCCAGCAGTTTAGACGAGAGAGGAGAGACCCAGTACTTC. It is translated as CASSLDERGETQYF.

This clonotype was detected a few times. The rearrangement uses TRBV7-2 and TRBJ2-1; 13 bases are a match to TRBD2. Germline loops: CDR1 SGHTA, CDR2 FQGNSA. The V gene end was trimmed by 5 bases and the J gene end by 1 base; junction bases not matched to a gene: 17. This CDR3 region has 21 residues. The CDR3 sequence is CASSPRTSGRSSRTSYNEQFF. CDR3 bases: TGTGCCAGCAGCCCTCGGACTAGCGGGAGAAGTAGCCGGACGTCCTACAATGAGCAGTTCTTC.